Listed here are 23 T cell receptor beta chains from one sample, sequenced in a study of blood T cell repertoires in COVID-19. TCRdb keeps only in-frame clones here, not all; method: immunoSEQ multiplex PCR. Among about 120,000 clones listed, about 89% were seen once. Sequencing was done on a sample of peripheral blood. These receptors all stem from a middle-aged man with acute or convalescent COVID-19.

The genes are TRBV7-6 and TRBJ2-1; TRBD1 aligns across 7 bases. CDR3 length equals 15 residues. Germline V gene data show CDR1 as SGHVS and CDR2 as FNYEAQ. The ends lost 3 bases at V and 6 bases at J; junction bases unmatched: 8. For the CDR3, the DNA is TGTGCCAGCAGCTTGGGAGACAGGGCCGGCAATGAGCAGTTCTTC. This sequence encodes CASSLGDRAGNEQFF.

This rearrangement joins TRBV30 to TRBJ1-1; TRBD1 is a possible D gene (5 bases). Trimming left V 0 bases short and J 1 base short, with 15 bases between. CDR1 is GTSNPN and CDR2 is SVGIG in the germline V gene (reference sequence). The CDR3 length is 16 residues. This chain's CDR3 is CAWSVPIWTSNTEAFF. CDR3 sequence (DNA): TGTGCCTGGAGTGTACCAATTTGGACATCGAACACTGAAGCTTTCTTT.

This chain links TRBV27 with TRBJ2-7; D not resolved. The CDR3 extends over 12 amino acids. V shed 8 bases and J shed 2 bases, with 10 bases lying between them. Germline loops: CDR1 MNHEY, CDR2 SMNVEV (reference sequence). CDR3 in amino acids: CASATLTYEQYF. The CDR3 region has the DNA TGTGCCAGCGCGACTCTCACCTACGAGCAGTACTTC.

This chain connects TRBV7-9 to TRBJ2-7, with D maybe TRBD1 (6 bases). The CDR3 is 15 residues long. CDR1 is SEHNR, CDR2 FQNEAQ, per germline (reference sequence). Trimming removed 4 bases at V and 2 bases at J, with 15 bases between. CDR3 loop: CASSSPPTGAYEQYF. The CDR3, as DNA: TGTGCCAGCAGCTCCCCCCCGACAGGAGCCTACGAGCAGTACTTC. Looking up the rest from reference TRBV7-9 and TRBJ2-7 gives the full variable domain: DTGVSQNPRHKITKRGQNVTFRCDPISEHNRLYWYRQTLGQGPEFLTYFQNEAQLEKSRLLSDRFSAERPKGSFSTLEIQRTEQGDSAMYLCASSSPPTGAYEQYFGPGTRLTVT.

The rearrangement links TRBV3-1 (or the pseudogene TRBV3-2) to TRBJ1-4; D is ambiguous. This CDR3 has 14 residues. Germline V lookup: CDR1 LGHDT, CDR2 YNNKEL (reference sequence). Trimming stripped 0 bases from V and 2 bases from J, with 4 bases between. The CDR3 here is CASSQDRTNEKLFF. The CDR3 nucleotides read TGTGCCAGCAGCCAAGACAGGACTAATGAAAAACTGTTTTTT.

V gene TRBV5-4 combines with J gene TRBJ2-1; 9 nucleotides line up with TRBD2. The trim removed 4 bases at V and 1 base at J, leaving 3 bases unmatched. Germline assignment: CDR1 SGHNT and CDR2 YYREEE (reference sequence). The CDR3 runs to 15 residues. Written as DNA, the CDR3 is TGTGCCAGCAGCCAGCGGGGGGTATCCTACAATGAGCAGTTCTTC. As protein: CASSQRGVSYNEQFF.

The rearrangement links TRBV5-4 to TRBJ1-1; D is uncertain. The V gene's germline CDR1 is SGHNT and CDR2 YYREEE (reference sequence). The CDR3 extends over 15 amino acids. V was clipped by 5 bases and J by 0 bases, with 14 bases between them. The CDR3 coding sequence is TGTGCCAGCAGATTCAACCGGGGATTGAACACTGAAGCTTTCTTT. Translation: CASRFNRGLNTEAFF.

This clone turned up a few times. This chain links TRBV3-1 (or the pseudogene TRBV3-2) with TRBJ2-2; D uncertain. V lost 0 bases and J 5 bases, leaving 10 bases between the germline ends. The CDR3 spans 15 residues. CDR1 and CDR2 (germline): LGHDT, YNNKEL (reference sequence). DNA of the CDR3: TGTGCCAGCAGCCAAGAAATGAGTAGAACCGGGGAGCTGTTTTTT. Its translation is CASSQEMSRTGELFF.

The CDR3 DNA reads TGTGCCAGCAGTGATCTTCAGGGCCGGACCACCTACGAGCAGTACTTC. This codes for CASSDLQGRTTYEQYF. The genes are TRBV2 and TRBJ2-7; D possibly corresponds to TRBD1 (5 bases). Trimming shortened V by 3 bases and J by 2 bases, and 17 bases separated the two germline ends. Germline loops: CDR1 SNHLY, CDR2 FYNNEI. This CDR3 contains 16 residues.

The chain joins TRBV6-5 to TRBJ2-7; 10 positions match TRBD2. The CDR3 totals 15 residues. With 5 bases clipped from V and 2 bases from J, the junction kept 6 bases outside the gene matches. The germline gives CDR1 MNHEY, CDR2 SVGAGI. The CDR3 reads CASSRTSGVPYEQYF. The CDR3 DNA follows: TGTGCCAGCAGTCGCACTAGCGGGGTTCCCTACGAGCAGTACTTC.

The chain joins TRBV30 to TRBJ1-3; no reliable D call. The germline V and J ends were trimmed by 0 bases and 0 bases, with 9 bases remaining between them. The germline V gene has CDR1 GTSNPN and CDR2 SVGIG (reference sequence). This CDR3 contains 15 residues. DNA for the CDR3: TGTGCCTGGAGTGTCGACTGGAGCTCTGGAAACACCATATATTTT. Translated, it gives CAWSVDWSSGNTIYF. The complete variable domain, with remaining parts taken from reference TRBV30 and TRBJ1-3, reads SQTIHQWPATLVQPVGSPLSLECTVEGTSNPNLYWYRQAAGRGLQLLFYSVGIGQISSEVPQNLSASRPQDRQFILSSKKLLLSDSGFYLCAWSVDWSSGNTIYFGEGSWLTVV.

This clone has just one count. This chain connects TRBV9 to TRBJ2-1; D may be TRBD1 (6 bases). V was trimmed by 0 bases and J by 2 bases, leaving 9 bases between them. CDR3 length: 15 amino acids. Germline values: CDR1 SGDLS, CDR2 YYNGEE. Here the CDR3 reads CASSVEWGPYNEQFF. CDR3 coding DNA: TGTGCCAGCAGCGTAGAGTGGGGGCCCTACAATGAGCAGTTCTTC.

This chain connects TRBV18 to TRBJ2-3; D possibly corresponds to TRBD1 (6 bases). Germline values: CDR1 KGHSH, CDR2 LQKENI. V lost 2 bases and J 2 bases, leaving 11 bases between the germline ends. The CDR3 contains 15 residues. CDR3 sequence (DNA): TGTGCCAGCTCACCAATTGGGGGCGACACAGATACGCAGTATTTT. This sequence encodes CASSPIGGDTDTQYF.

This clone came up a few times. The chain recombines TRBV18 with TRBJ2-5; a possible D gene is TRBD2 (6 bases). CDR1 and CDR2 from the germline V gene are KGHSH and LQKENI. V was pared by 3 bases and J by 0 bases, with 8 bases between. The CDR3 length is 14 residues. This CDR3 reads CASSPREDQETQYF. CDR3 DNA sequence: TGTGCCAGCTCACCGAGGGAGGACCAAGAGACCCAGTACTTC.

V gene TRBV27 combines with J gene TRBJ2-6, with a weak D call TRBD1 (5 bases). The V end lost 3 bases, the J end lost 0 bases, and 12 bases lay between the germline ends. Germline values: CDR1 MNHEY, CDR2 SMNVEV (reference sequence). The CDR3 has 17 amino acids. Here the CDR3 DNA reads TGTGCCAGCAGTTTTTCCAACAGGCTCTCTGGGGCCAACGTCCTGACTTTC. This translates into CASSFSNRLSGANVLTF.

V and J are TRBV5-1 and TRBJ2-7, with TRBD1 matching over 9 bases. V gave up 7 bases and J gave up 4 bases; unmatched junction bases: 3. This CDR3 region has 12 residues. Germline loops: CDR1 SGHRS, CDR2 YFSETQ. The CDR3 spells CASSGQGYEQYF. CDR3 in DNA: TGCGCCAGCTCGGGACAGGGATACGAGCAGTACTTC.

This rearrangement joins TRBV7-6 to TRBJ2-1, with TRBD2 as a possible D gene (5 bases). The germline V and J ends were trimmed by 5 bases and 4 bases, with 18 bases remaining between them. Germline V lookup: CDR1 SGHVS, CDR2 FNYEAQ. The CDR3 length is 16 residues. This chain's CDR3 is CASSPPGLANYNEQFF. DNA of the CDR3: TGTGCCAGCAGCCCCCCGGGATTAGCGAATTACAATGAGCAGTTCTTC.

The chain employs TRBV2 and TRBJ2-3; possible D gene TRBD2, 6 bases. The V end lost 3 bases, the J end lost 2 bases, and 15 bases lay between the germline ends. Looked up from germline, CDR1 is SNHLY and CDR2 is FYNNEI. This CDR3 region has 16 residues. The CDR3 nucleotides are TGTGCCAGCAGTGATGGGGGGAGCCCAACCACAGATACGCAGTATTTT. Residues: CASSDGGSPTTDTQYF.

J is TRBJ2-2 and V is TRBV7-9, with D possibly being TRBD2 (5 bases). The germline V gene encodes CDR1 SEHNR and CDR2 FQNEAQ (reference sequence). Trimming stripped 2 bases from V and 3 bases from J, with 22 bases between. The CDR3 runs to 19 residues. As DNA, the CDR3 is TGTGCCAGCAGCTTATCCAGCGGCGCTGGGGTATTGGACACCGGGGAGCTGTTTTTT. It is translated as CASSLSSGAGVLDTGELFF.

The V call is TRBV29-1, the J call TRBJ2-7; 7 nucleotides line up with TRBD1. The CDR3 is 13 residues long. Trimming removed 3 bases from V and 4 bases from J; junction bases left unmatched: 6. Per the germline V gene, CDR1 is SQVTM and CDR2 is ANQGSEA. CDR3 bases: TGCAGCGTTGACGGGGACAGTCCTTACGAGCAGTACTTC. Its protein is CSVDGDSPYEQYF.

This clone was found a few times. The CDR3 reads CASSDSGWSGQGVRETQYF. CDR3 coding DNA: TGTGCCAGCAGTGATAGTGGTTGGTCGGGACAGGGGGTTCGGGAGACCCAGTACTTC. The chain links TRBV6-1 to TRBJ2-5; TRBD1 matches 11 bases. V lost 3 bases, J lost 5 bases, and 17 bases stayed unmatched. Germline CDR1 reads MNHNS; CDR2 reads SASEGT. This CDR3 spans 19 amino acids.

This sequence joins TRBV7-9 and TRBJ2-2; possible D gene TRBD1, 6 bases. V was trimmed by 1 base and J by 3 bases, leaving 15 bases between them. The CDR3 has 17 amino acids. Looked up from germline, CDR1 is SEHNR and CDR2 is FQNEAQ (reference sequence). This CDR3 reads CASSLVLWDTDTGELFF. The CDR3, as DNA: TGTGCCAGCAGCTTAGTCTTGTGGGACACTGACACCGGGGAGCTGTTTTTT.

The chain combines TRBV12-5 with TRBJ2-5; D might be TRBD2 (5 bases). CDR1 and CDR2 (germline): LGHNT, FRNRAP. The CDR3 spans 16 residues. Trimming stripped 0 bases from V and 2 bases from J, with 13 bases between. CDR3 sequence (DNA): TGTGCTAGTGGTTTGGTACTAGGCCGGTCACAAGAGACCCAGTACTTC. The encoded protein is CASGLVLGRSQETQYF. Filled out from reference TRBV12-5 and TRBJ2-5, the complete variable domain reads DARVTQTPRHKVTEMGQEVTMRCQPILGHNTVFWYRQTMMQGLELLAYFRNRAPLDDSGMPKDRFSAEMPDATLATLKIQPSEPRDSAVYFCASGLVLGRSQETQYFGPGTRLLVL.